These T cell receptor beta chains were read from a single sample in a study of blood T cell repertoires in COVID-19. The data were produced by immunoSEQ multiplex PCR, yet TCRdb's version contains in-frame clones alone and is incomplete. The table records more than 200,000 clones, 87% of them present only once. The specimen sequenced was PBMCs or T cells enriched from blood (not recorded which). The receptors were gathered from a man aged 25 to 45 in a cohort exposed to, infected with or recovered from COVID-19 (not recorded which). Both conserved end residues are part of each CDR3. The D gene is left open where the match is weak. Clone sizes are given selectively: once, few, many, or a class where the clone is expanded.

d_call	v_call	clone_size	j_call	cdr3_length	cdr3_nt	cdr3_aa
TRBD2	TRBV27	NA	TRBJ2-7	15	TGTGCCAGCAGTTTATTCTTTGGGACTAGCTACGAGCAGTACTTC	CASSLFFGTSYEQYF
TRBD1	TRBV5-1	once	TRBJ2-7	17	TGCGCCAGCAGCTTCCGGGACAGGGGATTTCTCTCCTACGAGCAGTACTTC	CASSFRDRGFLSYEQYF
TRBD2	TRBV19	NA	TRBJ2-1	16	TGTGCCAGTAGTATAAGCGGGAGTGCCTCCTACAATGAGCAGTTCTTC	CASSISGSASYNEQFF
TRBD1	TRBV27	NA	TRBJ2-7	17	TGTGCCAGCAGTTTATCGGCCCGGGACAGAAGCTCCTACGAGCAGTACTTC	CASSLSARDRSSYEQYF
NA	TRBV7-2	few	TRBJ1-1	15	TGTGCCAGCAGCTTAGTTGGGGCGTTACACACTGAAGCTTTCTTT	CASSLVGALHTEAFF
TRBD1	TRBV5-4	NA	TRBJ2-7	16	TGTGCCAGCAACAGAGTGGGGGGACAGGGGGCCTACGAGCAGTACTTC	CASNRVGGQGAYEQYF
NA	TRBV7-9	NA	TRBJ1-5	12	TGTGCCAGCAGCGGAGGGAGGGAGCCCCAGCATTTT	CASSGGREPQHF
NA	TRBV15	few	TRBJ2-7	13	TGTGCCACCAGCAATGACTTGCCACACGAGCAGTACTTC	CATSNDLPHEQYF
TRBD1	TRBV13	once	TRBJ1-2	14	TGTGCCAGCAGCTTAGACAGGGGGCGTAATGGCTACACCTTC	CASSLDRGRNGYTF
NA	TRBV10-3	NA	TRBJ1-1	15	TGTGCCATCTCTCCCTTGGAGAGTCTGAACACTGAAGCTTTCTTT	CAISPLESLNTEAFF
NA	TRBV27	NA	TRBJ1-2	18	TGTGCCAGCAGTTTATACCGAACCAGACCCCGCGGGACTACGAGCTACACCTTC	CASSLYRTRPRGTTSYTF
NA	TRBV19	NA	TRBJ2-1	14	TGTGCCAGTAGTATAGACAGAACCTACAATGAGCAGTTCTTC	CASSIDRTYNEQFF
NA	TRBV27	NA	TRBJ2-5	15	TGTGCCAGCAGCCCACGGAACAGGGTCGGAGAGACCCAGTACTTC	CASSPRNRVGETQYF
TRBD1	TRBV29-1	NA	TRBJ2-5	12	TGCAGCGTTCGGACAGGGGAAGAGACCCAGTACTTC	CSVRTGEETQYF
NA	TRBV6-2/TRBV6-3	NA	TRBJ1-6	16	TGTGCCAGCAGCCGCCCATCCGGCTCCTATAATTCACCCCTCCACTTT	CASSRPSGSYNSPLHF
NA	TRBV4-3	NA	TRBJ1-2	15	TGCGCCAGCAGCCAAGATCCGGGAGCTAACTATGGCTACACCTTC	CASSQDPGANYGYTF
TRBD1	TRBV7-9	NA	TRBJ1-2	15	TGTGCCAGCAGCCCGAGACAGGGTGGTATTAATGGCTACACCTTC	CASSPRQGGINGYTF
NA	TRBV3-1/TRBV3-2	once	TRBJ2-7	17	TGTGCCAGCAGCCAAAAGTCAATGGGTCAGGGGTCCTACGAGCAGTACTTC	CASSQKSMGQGSYEQYF
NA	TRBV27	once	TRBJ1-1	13	TGTGCCAGCAGTTTGAAGGGGTCCGGTGAAGCTTTCTTT	CASSLKGSGEAFF
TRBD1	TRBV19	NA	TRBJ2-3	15	TGTGCCAGTAGTATCGGGACAGTCGATCAAGATACGCAGTATTTT	CASSIGTVDQDTQYF
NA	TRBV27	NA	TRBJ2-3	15	TGTGCCAGCAGTCCCCCGGCAGGGGACACAGATACGCAGTATTTT	CASSPPAGDTDTQYF
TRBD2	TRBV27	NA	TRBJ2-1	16	TGTGCCAGCAGTTCTATCGGACTAGCAGAGTACAATGAGCAGTTCTTC	CASSSIGLAEYNEQFF
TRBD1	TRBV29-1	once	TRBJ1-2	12	TGCAGCGCGGGACAGGGAGGGGATGGCTACACCTTC	CSAGQGGDGYTF
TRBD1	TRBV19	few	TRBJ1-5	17	TGTGCCAGTAGTGTCCGGGACAGGGGCCGAACTAATCAGCCCCAGCATTTT	CASSVRDRGRTNQPQHF
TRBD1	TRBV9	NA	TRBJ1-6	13	TGTGCCAGCACCACCGGGACAGGGCCCCCCCTCCACTTT	CASTTGTGPPLHF
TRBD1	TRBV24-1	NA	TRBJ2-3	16	TGTGCCACCAGTGATTTAGGGACAGGGAGCACAGATACGCAGTATTTT	CATSDLGTGSTDTQYF
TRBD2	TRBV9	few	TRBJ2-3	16	TGTGCCAGCAGCGTACGACTAGCGGGAGTTGAGGATACGCAGTATTTT	CASSVRLAGVEDTQYF
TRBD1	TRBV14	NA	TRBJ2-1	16	TGTGCCAGCAGCCAAGACAGGGGGCGAGTTCACAATGAGCAGTTCTTC	CASSQDRGRVHNEQFF
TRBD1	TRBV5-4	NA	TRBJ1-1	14	TGTGCCAGCAGCCCCGATCAGCTGACAGGGAAGGCTTTCTTT	CASSPDQLTGKAFF
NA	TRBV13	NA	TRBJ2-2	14	TGTGCCAGCAGCTTAGGACCCAGAGGCGGGGAGCTGTTTTTT	CASSLGPRGGELFF
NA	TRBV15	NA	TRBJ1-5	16	TGTGCCACCAGCATGGTAGGGGATAATTTCAATCAGCCCCAGCATTTT	CATSMVGDNFNQPQHF
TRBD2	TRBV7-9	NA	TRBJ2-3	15	TGTGCCAGCAGCTTAGCTAGCGGGAGGGGAGATACGCAGTATTTT	CASSLASGRGDTQYF
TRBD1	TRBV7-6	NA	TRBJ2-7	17	TGTGCCAGCAGCTTAGCGCGTCGGGGACAGGGGTCCTACGAGCAGTACTTC	CASSLARRGQGSYEQYF
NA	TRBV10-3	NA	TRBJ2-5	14	TGTGCCATCAGTGAGTCAGAGGGCCAAGAGACCCAGTACTTC	CAISESEGQETQYF
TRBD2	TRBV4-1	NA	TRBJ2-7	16	TGCGCCAGCAGCCAACTGGGACTAGCGGGGAACTACGAGCAGTACTTC	CASSQLGLAGNYEQYF
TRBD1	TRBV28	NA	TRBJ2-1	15	TGTGCCAGCAGTAAAGGACAGGGAGTCTTCTGGGAGCAGTTCTTC	CASSKGQGVFWEQFF
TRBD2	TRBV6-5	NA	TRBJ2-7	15	TGTGCCAGCAGGGAGGGCGCGGGAGGAAACTACGAGCAGTACTTC	CASREGAGGNYEQYF
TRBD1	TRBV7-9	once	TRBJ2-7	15	TGTGCCAGCAGCGCCCGGACAGGGGCGTCCTACGAGCAGTACTTC	CASSARTGASYEQYF
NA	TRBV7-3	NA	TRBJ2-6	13	TGTGCCAGCAGAGAGGCTGGGGCCAACGTCCTGACTTTC	CASREAGANVLTF
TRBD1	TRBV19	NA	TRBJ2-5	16	TGTGCCAGTAGCCTTCTTCGGGACAGCCCGAGGGAGACCCAGTACTTC	CASSLLRDSPRETQYF
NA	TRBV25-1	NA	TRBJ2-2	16	TGTGCCAGCAGTGATGTGGAGGGCGGAAACACCGGGGAGCTGTTTTTT	CASSDVEGGNTGELFF
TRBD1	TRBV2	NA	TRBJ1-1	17	TGTGCCAGCAGTACCACCGGGACAGGGCCCCTAAACACTGAAGCTTTCTTT	CASSTTGTGPLNTEAFF
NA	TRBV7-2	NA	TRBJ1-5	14	TGTGCCAGCAGCCTGGGAGGAGGGAGTCAGCCCCAGCATTTT	CASSLGGGSQPQHF
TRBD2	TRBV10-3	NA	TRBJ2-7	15	TGTGCCACCAGTACCGGGACTAGCGGATCCTACGAGCAGTACTTC	CATSTGTSGSYEQYF
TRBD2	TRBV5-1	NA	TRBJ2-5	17	TGCGCCAGCAGCCCACTCGGACTAGCGGGAGGGGGTGAGACCCAGTACTTC	CASSPLGLAGGGETQYF
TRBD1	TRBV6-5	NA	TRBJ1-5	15	TGTGCCAGCAGTTACTCGGGTCAGGGGGGAGAGCCCCAGCATTTT	CASSYSGQGGEPQHF
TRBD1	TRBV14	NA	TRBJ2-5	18	TGTGCCAGCAGCCGCCGGACGGGACAGCCACTTCCCCAAGAGACCCAGTACTTC	CASSRRTGQPLPQETQYF
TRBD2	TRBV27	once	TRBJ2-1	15	TGTGCCAGCAGTATGAGACTAGCGGAGCACAATGAGCAGTTCTTC	CASSMRLAEHNEQFF
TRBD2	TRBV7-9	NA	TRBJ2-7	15	TGTGCCAGCAGTTCCGGACTAGCGGCAGTCTACGAGCAGTACTTC	CASSSGLAAVYEQYF